A selection of T cell receptor beta chains follows, all from one sample in a study of shared clonotypes between healthy human individuals. The assay was immunoSEQ multiplex PCR, and TCRdb's table has in-frame clones only and misses some. The sample has some 2,500,000 clones; 90% to 95% are singletons. Material for sequencing was naive CD4+ T cells from PBMCs. The source of these receptors is a man in his late teens or twenties in good health. Some clones in this sample may be carry-over from other donors' samples. Each CDR3 is given with its conserved first and last residue. The order of the fields is CDR3 DNA, CDR3 protein, D gene, clone size, J gene, V gene. A D gene is named only where the DNA matches it firmly. Only some rows state a clone size, as once, few, many or a class for expanded clones.

DNA: TGCGCCAGCAGCGGTACAAAAGGACAGCTTAATGAAAAACTGTTTTTT
CDR3: CASSGTKGQLNEKLFF
D: NA
size: once
J: TRBJ1-4
V: TRBV5-1

DNA: TGTGCCAGCACAGGGGGCGTCGCCTACGAGCAGTACTTC
CDR3: CASTGGVAYEQYF
D: TRBD1
size: NA
J: TRBJ2-7
V: TRBV28

DNA: TGTGCCAGCCAGTCAGGGCCCCAGGCGAACACCGGGGAGCTGTTTTTT
CDR3: CASQSGPQANTGELFF
D: NA
size: NA
J: TRBJ2-2
V: TRBV9

DNA: TGTGCCAGCAGCAACTTACTTGGACTCTTGAACCCCTATGGCTACACCTTC
CDR3: CASSNLLGLLNPYGYTF
D: NA
size: NA
J: TRBJ1-2
V: TRBV27

DNA: TGTGCCAGCAGCTTCTTGGTGAACACTGAAGCTTTCTTT
CDR3: CASSFLVNTEAFF
D: NA
size: NA
J: TRBJ1-1
V: TRBV5-5

DNA: TGTGCCAGTAGTACATCAAACCCCTTAGCGGATCTAGCCAAAAACATTCAGTACTTC
CDR3: CASSTSNPLADLAKNIQYF
D: NA
size: NA
J: TRBJ2-4
V: TRBV19

DNA: TGTGCCAGCAGCCCCCAGAGTGAGAACACCGGGGAGCTGTTTTTT
CDR3: CASSPQSENTGELFF
D: NA
size: NA
J: TRBJ2-2
V: TRBV7-2

DNA: TGTGCCAGCTCACCACAGAACGCGATCGTTGCTGAAGCTTTCTTT
CDR3: CASSPQNAIVAEAFF
D: NA
size: once
J: TRBJ1-1
V: TRBV18

DNA: TGTGCCAGCAGCTTGTATAGCGGGAGGGGCAATGAGCAGTTCTTC
CDR3: CASSLYSGRGNEQFF
D: TRBD2
size: NA
J: TRBJ2-1
V: TRBV7-7

DNA: TGTGCCAGCAGCCGACAGGGGCGGGGCACTGAAGCTTTCTTT
CDR3: CASSRQGRGTEAFF
D: TRBD1
size: once
J: TRBJ1-1
V: TRBV7-3

DNA: TGTGCCAGCAGCGCCCTCACCAGGGAGGGCGGGGAGCTGTTTTTT
CDR3: CASSALTREGGELFF
D: TRBD2
size: NA
J: TRBJ2-2
V: TRBV9

DNA: TGTGCCAGCAGCTTAGAACTAGCCCAGGATGAGCAGTTCTTC
CDR3: CASSLELAQDEQFF
D: NA
size: NA
J: TRBJ2-1
V: TRBV7-2

DNA: TGTGCCAGCAGCTCCCCGGCTCGGTCTGAAGCTTTCTTT
CDR3: CASSSPARSEAFF
D: NA
size: NA
J: TRBJ1-1
V: TRBV7-2

DNA: TGTGCCACACACCCGTGGGGACGTAACGAGCAGTACTTC
CDR3: CATHPWGRNEQYF
D: NA
size: NA
J: TRBJ2-7
V: TRBV7-2

DNA: TGTGCCAGTAGGGGGGACAGAAGCCAGACTGAAGCTTTCTTT
CDR3: CASRGDRSQTEAFF
D: TRBD1
size: NA
J: TRBJ1-1
V: TRBV19

DNA: TGTGCCAGCAGCGTAGTTCTAGCGGGAGATACGCAGTATTTT
CDR3: CASSVVLAGDTQYF
D: TRBD2
size: NA
J: TRBJ2-3
V: TRBV9

DNA: TGTGCCAGCAGCTTTTTGTCGGTAGCGAACACCGGGGAGCTGTTTTTT
CDR3: CASSFLSVANTGELFF
D: NA
size: NA
J: TRBJ2-2
V: TRBV11-2

DNA: TGTGCCTGGAGTGTAGGGCAGCCCTACGAGCAGTACTTC
CDR3: CAWSVGQPYEQYF
D: NA
size: once
J: TRBJ2-7
V: TRBV30

DNA: TGTGCCAGCAGATCCGGGACAGCGAACACCGGGGAGCTGTTTTTT
CDR3: CASRSGTANTGELFF
D: TRBD1
size: NA
J: TRBJ2-2
V: TRBV6-6

DNA: TGTGCCAGCACCGGGACAGGGGGCTACGAGCAGTACTTC
CDR3: CASTGTGGYEQYF
D: TRBD1
size: NA
J: TRBJ2-7
V: TRBV6-5

DNA: TGTGCCAGCAGCTTAGTCGGTCAAGAGACCCAGTACTTC
CDR3: CASSLVGQETQYF
D: NA
size: NA
J: TRBJ2-5
V: TRBV7-7

DNA: TGTGCCAGTAGTATAACTAGCGGGAGGAGTCAGTTCTTC
CDR3: CASSITSGRSQFF
D: TRBD2
size: NA
J: TRBJ2-1
V: TRBV19

DNA: TGTGCCAGCAGGGCACCGGGACTAGCGGGATCCAGGGTATGGGAGCAGTTCTTC
CDR3: CASRAPGLAGSRVWEQFF
D: TRBD2
size: NA
J: TRBJ2-1
V: TRBV9

DNA: TGTGCCAGCAGTCAAGGTCACGGGACCCAGTACTTC
CDR3: CASSQGHGTQYF
D: NA
size: NA
J: TRBJ2-5
V: TRBV6-5

DNA: NA
CDR3: CATRQLFAGGTKYF
D: NA
size: NA
J: TRBJ2-7
V: TRBV28

DNA: TGTGCCAGCAGCTTAGTACAAGGGCAGGGCCGTTACGAGCAGTACTTC
CDR3: CASSLVQGQGRYEQYF
D: NA
size: NA
J: TRBJ2-7
V: TRBV7-2

DNA: TGTGCCAGCAGGTTGGGACTGAGCACAGATACGCAGTATTTT
CDR3: CASRLGLSTDTQYF
D: NA
size: NA
J: TRBJ2-3
V: TRBV5-8

DNA: TGCGCCAGCAGCCCCCGAGCTGAGGGTACGCAGTATTTT
CDR3: CASSPRAEGTQYF
D: NA
size: NA
J: TRBJ2-3
V: TRBV4-1

DNA: TGTGCCAGCACCATCTTTCAAGAAGCTTTCTTT
CDR3: CASTIFQEAFF
D: NA
size: NA
J: TRBJ1-1
V: TRBV2

DNA: TGTGCCAGCAGTCCTGGCGTAGGGGTTGGCCCCAGCAATCAGCCCCAGCATTTT
CDR3: CASSPGVGVGPSNQPQHF
D: NA
size: NA
J: TRBJ1-5
V: TRBV5-5

DNA: TGCACCAGCAGCCAAAACAGGGTCGTTTTTAGATTGGCTAATGAAAAACTGTTTTTT
CDR3: CTSSQNRVVFRLANEKLFF
D: NA
size: NA
J: TRBJ1-4
V: TRBV1

DNA: TGTGCCTGGAGGGGTTATTACTCTGGAAACACCATATATTTT
CDR3: CAWRGYYSGNTIYF
D: NA
size: NA
J: TRBJ1-3
V: TRBV30

DNA: TGTGCCAGCAGTGAAACTGGGACAGCGAACGGGGGGCTGTTTTTT
CDR3: CASSETGTANGGLFF
D: NA
size: NA
J: TRBJ2-2
V: TRBV2

DNA: TGTGCCAGCAGTTTTGGACAGGGGAAGTACTTC
CDR3: CASSFGQGKYF
D: TRBD1
size: NA
J: TRBJ2-7
V: TRBV28

DNA: TGTGCCTGGAGTGACAGTTACAATGAGCAGTTCTTC
CDR3: CAWSDSYNEQFF
D: NA
size: NA
J: TRBJ2-1
V: TRBV30